Judged by abundance, the clone carrying this TCR beta chain is medium-sized. Antigen: not known. The sample comes from a study of HIV-infected patients and healthy controls. Notes on the study in general: Study cohorts differed slightly in age and sex, but this did not explain diversity differences.

Reverse transcription used around 540 ng RNA and constant-region primers for alpha and beta. Separate chain-specific third strand synthesis with multiplexing indices produced the alpha and beta libraries. TCRdb re-called the 5' RACE reads with MiXCR, one entry per CDR3 protein. The sample carries more than 4,000 distinct CDR3 sequences, 20% recorded once. Follow-up blood was drawn about 14 weeks, roughly three months, after antiretroviral therapy began. No cell fractionation was done, so the repertoire covers all unsorted peripheral blood T cells. The RNA source was a roughly 2.5 ml peripheral blood draw. Enrollment excluded donors with tumors, hepatitis B or C, or recent vaccination. V dropped 7 bases and J dropped 4 bases, with 14 bases sitting between them. CDR3 length equals 13 residues. Germline V gives CDR1 DFQATT, CDR2 SNEGSKA (reference sequence).

This TCR was recovered from an adult with HIV infection. V is TRBV20-1 and J is TRBJ2-1; either TRBD1 or TRBD2 may supply D (5 bases each). This sample comprised blood, obtained during antiretroviral therapy. DNA for the CDR3: TGCAGTGGGAAGGGACCCCAATACAATGAGCAGTTCTTC. This sequence encodes CSGKGPQYNEQFF.